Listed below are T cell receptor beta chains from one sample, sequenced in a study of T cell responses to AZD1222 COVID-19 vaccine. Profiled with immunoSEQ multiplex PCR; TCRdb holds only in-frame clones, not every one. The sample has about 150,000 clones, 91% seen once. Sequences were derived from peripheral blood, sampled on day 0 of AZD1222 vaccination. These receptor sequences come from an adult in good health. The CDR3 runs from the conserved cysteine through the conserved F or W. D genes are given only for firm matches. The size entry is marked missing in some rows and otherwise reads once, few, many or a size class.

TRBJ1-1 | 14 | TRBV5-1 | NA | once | TGCGCCAGCAGCTTGGTGCAGGGAAGCACTGAAGCTTTCTTT | CASSLVQGSTEAFF
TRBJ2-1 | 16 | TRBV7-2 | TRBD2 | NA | TGTGCCAGCAGCCCCACAGGACTAGCGGTACACAATGAGCAGTTCTTC | CASSPTGLAVHNEQFF
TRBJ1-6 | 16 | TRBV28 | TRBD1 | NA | TGTGCCAGCAGTTTAGAACAGGGGGCGATTAATTCACCCCTCCACTTT | CASSLEQGAINSPLHF
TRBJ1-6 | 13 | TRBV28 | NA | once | TGTGCCAGCAGTTTAAATGGTATGGTTTCCCTCCACTTT | CASSLNGMVSLHF
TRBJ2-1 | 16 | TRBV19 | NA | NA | TGTGCCAGTACGAGGGAGAGCCCTGCCGGCTACAATGAGCAGTTCTTC | CASTRESPAGYNEQFF
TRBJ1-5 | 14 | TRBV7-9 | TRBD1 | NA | TGTGCCAGCAGCTCGGGACAGGTCAATCAGCCCCAGCATTTT | CASSSGQVNQPQHF
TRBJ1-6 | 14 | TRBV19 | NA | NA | TGTGCCAGTACCGGACTGGACACTGAAAGGCCCCTCCACTTT | CASTGLDTERPLHF
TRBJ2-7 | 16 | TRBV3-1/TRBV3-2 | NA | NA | TGTGCCAGCAGCCAAGACTCATCTAGCGTATTCTACGAGCAGTACTTC | CASSQDSSSVFYEQYF
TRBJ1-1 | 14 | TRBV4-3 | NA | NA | TGCGCCAGCAGCCAAGTGGCAGGGAAGTCTGAAGCTTTCTTT | CASSQVAGKSEAFF
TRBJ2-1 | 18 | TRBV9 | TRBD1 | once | TGTGCCAGCAGCGTAGAATTAACGGTGACAGGGAGCCACAATGAGCAGTTCTTC | CASSVELTVTGSHNEQFF
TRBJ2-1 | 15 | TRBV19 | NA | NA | TGTGCCAGTAGTATCCAGCCGAGCTCCTACAATGAGCAGTTCTTC | CASSIQPSSYNEQFF
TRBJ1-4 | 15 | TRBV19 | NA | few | TGTGCCAGTAGTATAGGTGGGACTGCTAATGAAAAACTGTTTTTT | CASSIGGTANEKLFF
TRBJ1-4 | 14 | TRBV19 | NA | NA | TGTGCCAGTAGTATTGGGATTTTGGGAGAAAAACTGTTTTTT | CASSIGILGEKLFF
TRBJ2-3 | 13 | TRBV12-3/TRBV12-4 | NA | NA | TGTGCCAGCAGGGAGCATGCCACAGATACGCAGTATTTT | CASREHATDTQYF
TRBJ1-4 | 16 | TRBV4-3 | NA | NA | TGCGCCAGCAGCCAGGAGCCTTGGACGGAAAATGAAAAACTGTTTTTT | CASSQEPWTENEKLFF
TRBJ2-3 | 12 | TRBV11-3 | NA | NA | TGTGCCAGCAGCTTAGTGGCAGATACGCAGTATTTT | CASSLVADTQYF
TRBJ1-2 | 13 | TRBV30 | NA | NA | TGTGCCTGGAGTGTCGGGGTTGCGTATGGCTACACCTTC | CAWSVGVAYGYTF
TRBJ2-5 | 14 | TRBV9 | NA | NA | TGTGCCAGCAGCGTAGAACCCCAGGATGGGACCCAGTACTTC | CASSVEPQDGTQYF
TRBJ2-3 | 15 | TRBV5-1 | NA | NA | TGCGCCAGCAGCTTCTCCAGGGGTGAAACAGATACGCAGTATTTT | CASSFSRGETDTQYF
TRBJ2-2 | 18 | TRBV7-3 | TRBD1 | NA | TGTGCCAGCAGCCCCCAGGGGGCCTACGAACAGAGCACCGGGGAGCTGTTTTTT | CASSPQGAYEQSTGELFF
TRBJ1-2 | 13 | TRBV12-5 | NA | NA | TGTGCTAGTGCCATCAGGGACGCCTATGGCTACACCTTC | CASAIRDAYGYTF
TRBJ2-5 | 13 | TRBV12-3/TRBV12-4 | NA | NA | TGTGCCAGCAGCCGCGGGACCCACCATCAACAGTACTTC | CASSRGTHHQQYF
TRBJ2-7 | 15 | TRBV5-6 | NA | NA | TGTGCCAGCACCTATCGACTAGGCAGTTTTTACGAGCAGTACTTC | CASTYRLGSFYEQYF
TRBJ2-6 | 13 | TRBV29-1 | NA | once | TGCAGCGGACTGATCTCTGGGGCCAACGTCCTGACTTTC | CSGLISGANVLTF
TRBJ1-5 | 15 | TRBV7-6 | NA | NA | TGTGCCAGCAGCTTAGGGGCAGGCCGTAATCAGCCCCAGCATTTT | CASSLGAGRNQPQHF
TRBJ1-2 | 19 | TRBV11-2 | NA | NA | TGTGCCAGCAGCTCCCCGCGGGCGTTTTCCGCAGGGGAGTACTATGGCTACACCTTC | CASSSPRAFSAGEYYGYTF
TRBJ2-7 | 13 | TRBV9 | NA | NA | TGTGCCAGCAGCAAATCATCGGCCTACGAGCAGTACTTC | CASSKSSAYEQYF
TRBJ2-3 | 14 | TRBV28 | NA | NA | TGTGCCAGCGGCTCTAGAGGAAGCACAGATACGCAGTATTTT | CASGSRGSTDTQYF
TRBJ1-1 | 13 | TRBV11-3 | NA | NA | TGTGCCAGCAGCTTCGAGGGTTATACTGAAGCTTTCTTT | CASSFEGYTEAFF
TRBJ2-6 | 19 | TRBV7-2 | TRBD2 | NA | TGTGCCAGCAGCCTGGGGAGTAGCGGGGGGCTTTCTGGGGCCAACGTCCTGACTTTC | CASSLGSSGGLSGANVLTF
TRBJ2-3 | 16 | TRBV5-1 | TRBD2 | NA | TGCGCCAGCAGCTTGGGACTAGCGGGGAACACAGATACGCAGTATTTT | CASSLGLAGNTDTQYF
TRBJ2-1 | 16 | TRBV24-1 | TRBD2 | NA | TGTGCCACCTCAAACCCGACTAGCGGGGGGACGGCTGAGCAGTTCTTC | CATSNPTSGGTAEQFF
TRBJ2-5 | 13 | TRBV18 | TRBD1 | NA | TGTGCCAGCTCCACAGGGGCAAAGGAGACCCAGTACTTC | CASSTGAKETQYF
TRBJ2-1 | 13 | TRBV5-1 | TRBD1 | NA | TGCGCCAGCAGTCCGACAGGGGTGGTTGAGCAGTTCTTC | CASSPTGVVEQFF
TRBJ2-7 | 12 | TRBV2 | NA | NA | TGTGCCAGCAGTGGAAGGCCCTACGAGCAGTACTTC | CASSGRPYEQYF
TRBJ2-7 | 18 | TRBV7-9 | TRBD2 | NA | TGTGCCAGCAGCGTCGGACTAGCGGGAGTCCGCCCCGCGCGAGAGCAGTACTTC | CASSVGLAGVRPAREQYF
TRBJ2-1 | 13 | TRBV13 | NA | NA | TGTGCCAGCAGCAGCGGCTCCTACAATGAGCAGTTCTTC | CASSSGSYNEQFF
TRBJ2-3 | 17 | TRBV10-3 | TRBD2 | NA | TGTGCCATCAGTGAGTCGATTCCGGGGGGTAGAACAGATACGCAGTATTTT | CAISESIPGGRTDTQYF
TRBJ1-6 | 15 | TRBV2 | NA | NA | TGTGCCAGCAGTGTGTCTGGGTCCTATAATTCACCCCTCCACTTT | CASSVSGSYNSPLHF
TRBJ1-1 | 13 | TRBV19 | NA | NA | TGTGCCAGTAGTATGGTTGTGAACACTGAAGCTTTCTTT | CASSMVVNTEAFF
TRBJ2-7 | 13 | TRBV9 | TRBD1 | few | TGTGCCAGCAGCACCGGACAGGGGGTAGAGCAGTACTTC | CASSTGQGVEQYF
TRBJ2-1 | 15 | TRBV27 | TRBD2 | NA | TGTGCCAGCAGTCCAGGGACTAGCGGGAACAATGAGCAGTTCTTC | CASSPGTSGNNEQFF
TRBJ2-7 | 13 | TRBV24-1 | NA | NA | TGTGCCACCTCTAACAGATTCTTCAACGAGCAGTACTTC | CATSNRFFNEQYF
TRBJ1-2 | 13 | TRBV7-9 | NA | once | TGTGCCAGCAGCCCGACGACAGTTTATGGCTACACCTTC | CASSPTTVYGYTF
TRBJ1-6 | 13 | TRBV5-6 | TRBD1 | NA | TGTGCCAGCACGGACAGGGTAAATTCACCCCTCCACTTT | CASTDRVNSPLHF
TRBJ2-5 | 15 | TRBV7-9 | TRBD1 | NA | TGTGCCAGCAGCCAAACAGGGGGGCGCCAAGAGACCCAGTACTTC | CASSQTGGRQETQYF
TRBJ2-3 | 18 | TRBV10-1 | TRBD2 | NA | TGCGCCAGCAGTGATCCCGGGACTAGCGGGAGAGGCGCAGATACGCAGTATTTT | CASSDPGTSGRGADTQYF
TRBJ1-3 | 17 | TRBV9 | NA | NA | TGTGCCAGCAGCGTAGGACACGAGTCTTTCATTGGAAACACCATATATTTT | CASSVGHESFIGNTIYF
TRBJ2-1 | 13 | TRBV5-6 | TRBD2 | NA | TGTGCCAGCAGCCCGGCGGGGGGAGATGAGCAGTTCTTC | CASSPAGGDEQFF
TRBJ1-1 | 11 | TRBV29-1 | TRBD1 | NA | TGCAGCACACGACAGGGCTCTGAAGCTTTCTTT | CSTRQGSEAFF
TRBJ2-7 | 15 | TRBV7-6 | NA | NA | TGTGCCAGCAGCTTAGAGGTAAGGGGACCCTACGAGCAGTACTTC | CASSLEVRGPYEQYF
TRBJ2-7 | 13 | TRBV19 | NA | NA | TGTGCCAGTAGTATTACGGGGGCCTACGAGCAGTACTTC | CASSITGAYEQYF
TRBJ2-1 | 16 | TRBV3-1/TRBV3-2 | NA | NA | TGTGCCAGCAGCCACGGAGTGGCCGGGCACGGGAATGAGCAGTTCTTC | CASSHGVAGHGNEQFF
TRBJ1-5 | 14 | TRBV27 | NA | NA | TGTGCCAGCAGTTTAGGGGGACAAGATCAGCCCCAGCATTTT | CASSLGGQDQPQHF
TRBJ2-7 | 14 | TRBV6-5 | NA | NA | TGTGCCAGCAGTTCGCAGGGGTCGTTGTACGAGCAGTACTTC | CASSSQGSLYEQYF
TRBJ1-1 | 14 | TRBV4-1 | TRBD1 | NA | TGCGCCAGCATCGGACAGGGGGTCGACCGGACGGCTTTCTTT | CASIGQGVDRTAFF
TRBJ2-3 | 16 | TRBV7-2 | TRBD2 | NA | TGTGCCAGCAGCTTAGAAGGGCGGGGGGGCACAGATACGCAGTATTTT | CASSLEGRGGTDTQYF
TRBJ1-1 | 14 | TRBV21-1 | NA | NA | TGTGCCAGCAGCCGGGACAGGGGGAACACTGAAGCTTTCTTT | CASSRDRGNTEAFF
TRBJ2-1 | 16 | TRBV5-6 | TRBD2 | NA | TGTGCCAGCAGCTTGGGTGGGGGGGAGCGACCGAATGAGCAGTTCTTC | CASSLGGGERPNEQFF
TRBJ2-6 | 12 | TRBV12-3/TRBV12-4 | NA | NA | TGTGCCAGCAGGTCTGGGGCCAACGTCCTGACTTTC | CASRSGANVLTF